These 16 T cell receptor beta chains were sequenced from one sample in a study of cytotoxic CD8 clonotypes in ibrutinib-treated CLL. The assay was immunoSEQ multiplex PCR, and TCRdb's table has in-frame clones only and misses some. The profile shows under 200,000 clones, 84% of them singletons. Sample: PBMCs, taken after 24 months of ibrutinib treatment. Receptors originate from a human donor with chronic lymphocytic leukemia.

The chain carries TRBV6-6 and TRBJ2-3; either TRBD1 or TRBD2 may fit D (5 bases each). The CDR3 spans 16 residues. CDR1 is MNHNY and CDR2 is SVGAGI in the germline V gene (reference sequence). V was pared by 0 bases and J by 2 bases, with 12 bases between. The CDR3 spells CASSYSGGRPTDTQYF. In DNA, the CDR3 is TGTGCCAGCAGTTACTCTGGGGGACGCCCCACAGATACGCAGTATTTT.

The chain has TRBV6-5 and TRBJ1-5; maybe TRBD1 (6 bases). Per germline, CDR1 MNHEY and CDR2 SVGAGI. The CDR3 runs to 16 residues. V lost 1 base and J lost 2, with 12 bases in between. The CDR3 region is CASSYFKAGGNQPQHF. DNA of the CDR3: TGTGCCAGCAGTTACTTTAAGGCAGGGGGCAATCAGCCCCAGCATTTT.

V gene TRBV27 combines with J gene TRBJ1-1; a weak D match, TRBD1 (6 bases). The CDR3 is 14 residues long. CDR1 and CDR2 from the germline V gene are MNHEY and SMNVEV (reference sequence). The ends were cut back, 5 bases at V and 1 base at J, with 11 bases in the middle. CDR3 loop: CASSLLQGNTEAFF. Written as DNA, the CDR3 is TGTGCCAGCAGTCTACTACAGGGGAACACTGAAGCTTTCTTT.

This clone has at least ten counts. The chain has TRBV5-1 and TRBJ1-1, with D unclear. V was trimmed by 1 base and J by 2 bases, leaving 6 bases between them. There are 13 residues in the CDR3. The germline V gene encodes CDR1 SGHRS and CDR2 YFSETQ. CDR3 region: CASSLQLNTEAFF. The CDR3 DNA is TGCGCCAGCAGCTTGCAGCTCAACACTGAAGCTTTCTTT.

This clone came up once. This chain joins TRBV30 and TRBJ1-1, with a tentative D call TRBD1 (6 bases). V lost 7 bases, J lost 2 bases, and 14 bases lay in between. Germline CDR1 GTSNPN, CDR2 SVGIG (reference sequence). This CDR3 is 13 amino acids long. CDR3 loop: CASTDRINTEAFF. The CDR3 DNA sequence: TGTGCCTCGACTGACAGGATCAACACTGAAGCTTTCTTT.

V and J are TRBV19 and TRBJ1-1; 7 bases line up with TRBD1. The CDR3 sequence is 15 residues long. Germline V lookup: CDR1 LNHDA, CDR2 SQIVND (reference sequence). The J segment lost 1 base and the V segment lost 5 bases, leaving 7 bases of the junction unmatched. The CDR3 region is CASSPRDRRNTEAFF. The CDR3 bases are TGTGCCAGTAGTCCGAGGGACAGAAGGAACACTGAAGCTTTCTTT.

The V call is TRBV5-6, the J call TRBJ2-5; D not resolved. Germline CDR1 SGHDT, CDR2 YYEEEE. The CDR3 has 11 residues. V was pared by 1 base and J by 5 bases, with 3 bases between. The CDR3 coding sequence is TGTGCCAGCAGCTTGACCGAGACCCAGTACTTC. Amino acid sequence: CASSLTETQYF.

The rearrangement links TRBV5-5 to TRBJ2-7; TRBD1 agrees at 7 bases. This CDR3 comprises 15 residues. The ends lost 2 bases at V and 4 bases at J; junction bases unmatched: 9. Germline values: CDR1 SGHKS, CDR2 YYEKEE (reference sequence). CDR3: CASSFDPGQFYEQYF. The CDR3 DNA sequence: TGTGCCAGCAGCTTCGATCCGGGACAGTTTTACGAGCAGTACTTC.

DNA for the CDR3: TGCGCCAGCAGCTCGGTAGGGACAGACCTTAATTCACCCCTCCACTTT. Translating it yields CASSSVGTDLNSPLHF. The chain has TRBV5-1 and TRBJ1-6, with 7 bases that match TRBD1. From germline, CDR1 is SGHRS and CDR2 YFSETQ. The CDR3 extends over 16 amino acids. Losses at the gene ends were 3 bases for V and 6 bases for J; bases not matched to a gene: 9.

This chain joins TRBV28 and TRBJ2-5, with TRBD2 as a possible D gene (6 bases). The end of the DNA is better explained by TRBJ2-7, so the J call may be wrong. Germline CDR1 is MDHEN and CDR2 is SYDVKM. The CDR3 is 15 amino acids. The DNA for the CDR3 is TGTGCCAGCACCACCTTCGGGGTAGCGGCCTACGAGCAGTACTTC. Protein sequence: CASTTFGVAAYEQYF.

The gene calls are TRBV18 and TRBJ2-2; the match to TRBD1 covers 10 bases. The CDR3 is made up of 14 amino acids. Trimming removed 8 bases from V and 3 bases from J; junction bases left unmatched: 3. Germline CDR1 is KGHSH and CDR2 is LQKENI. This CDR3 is CASRQGADTGELFF. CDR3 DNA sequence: TGTGCCAGCCGACAGGGGGCGGACACCGGGGAGCTGTTTTTT.

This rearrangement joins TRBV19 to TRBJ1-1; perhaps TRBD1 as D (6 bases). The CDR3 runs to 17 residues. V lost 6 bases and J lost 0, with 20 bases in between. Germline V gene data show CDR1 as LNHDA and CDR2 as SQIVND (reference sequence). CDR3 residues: CASSLTARGQMNTEAFF. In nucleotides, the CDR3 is TGTGCCAGTAGCCTAACAGCCAGGGGCCAGATGAACACTGAAGCTTTCTTT.

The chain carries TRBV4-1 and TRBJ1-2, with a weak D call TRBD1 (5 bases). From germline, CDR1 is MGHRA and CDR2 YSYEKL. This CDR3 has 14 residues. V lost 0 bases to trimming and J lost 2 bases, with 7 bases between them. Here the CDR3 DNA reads TGCGCCAGCAGCCAAGATTGGGGGAACTATGGCTACACCTTC. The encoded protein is CASSQDWGNYGYTF.

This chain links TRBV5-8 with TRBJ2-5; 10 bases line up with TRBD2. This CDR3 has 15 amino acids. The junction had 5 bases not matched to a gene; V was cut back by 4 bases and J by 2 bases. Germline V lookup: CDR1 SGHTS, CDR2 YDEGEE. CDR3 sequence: CASSIPTSGQETQYF. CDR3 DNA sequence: TGTGCCAGCAGCATCCCGACTAGCGGGCAAGAGACCCAGTACTTC.

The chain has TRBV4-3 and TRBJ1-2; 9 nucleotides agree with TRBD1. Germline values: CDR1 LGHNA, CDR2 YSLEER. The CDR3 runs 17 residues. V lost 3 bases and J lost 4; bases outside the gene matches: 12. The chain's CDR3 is CASSQRPDRGNGYGYTF. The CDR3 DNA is TGCGCCAGCAGCCAGCGACCTGACAGGGGGAACGGCTATGGCTACACCTTC.

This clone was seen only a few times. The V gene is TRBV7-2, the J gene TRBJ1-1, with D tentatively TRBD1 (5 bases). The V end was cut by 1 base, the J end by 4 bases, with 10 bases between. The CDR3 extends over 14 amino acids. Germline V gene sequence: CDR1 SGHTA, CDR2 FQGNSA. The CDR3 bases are TGTGCCAGCAGCTTAGGGATGGGACTCACTGAAGCTTTCTTT. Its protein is CASSLGMGLTEAFF. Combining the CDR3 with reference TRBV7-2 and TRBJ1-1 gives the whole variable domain GAGVSQSPSNKVTEKGKDVELRCDPISGHTALYWYRQSLGQGLEFLIYFQGNSAPDKSGLPSDRFSAERTGGSVSTLTIQRTQQEDSAVYLCASSLGMGLTEAFFGQGTRLTVV.